Following are 6 T cell receptor beta chains from one sample sequenced in a study of blood T cell repertoires in COVID-19 (TCRdb year 2020). Library preparation used the immunoSEQ multiplex PCR assay. TCRdb holds this immuneACCESS table with in-frame rearrangements only. Some clones are missing; in checked studies, unresolved V genes explain under half, and the rest has no known cause. The sample yields 150,000 to 200,000 clones; about nine tenths were counted once. Approximately 11% of the sample lies in the top ten. The sequenced sample consisted of peripheral blood. The receptors come from an older woman with COVID-19, enrolled during active disease.

The chain combines TRBV11-3 with TRBJ2-1; 8 bases line up with TRBD1. The germline V gene has CDR1 SGHNT and CDR2 YENEEA. J lost 5 bases, V lost 5 bases, and 11 bases had no gene match. This CDR3 comprises 16 residues. The CDR3 sequence is CASSHRQGTLHNEQFF. CDR3 DNA sequence: TGTGCCAGCAGCCATCGACAGGGGACACTTCACAATGAGCAGTTCTTC.

The CDR3 bases are TGTGCCAGCAGCCCCCACCCACACTCCTACGAGCAGTACTTC. Translating it yields CASSPHPHSYEQYF. The chain is built from TRBV5-4 and TRBJ2-7; D gene ambiguous. CDR1 and CDR2 from the germline V gene are SGHNT and YYREEE (reference sequence). Trimming stripped 4 bases from V and 0 bases from J, with 11 bases between. The CDR3 spans 14 residues.

The chain uses TRBV18 and TRBJ2-3; D perhaps matches TRBD2 (6 bases). The V and J ends lost 6 bases and 1 base respectively, with 11 bases between them. The V gene's germline CDR1 is KGHSH and CDR2 LQKENI. The CDR3 covers 14 residues. In DNA form, the CDR3 reads TGTGCCAGCTCGGCCGAGCGGGGCACAGATACGCAGTATTTT. As protein: CASSAERGTDTQYF.

The chain uses TRBV25-1 and TRBJ1-2; 11 bases fit TRBD1. Germline-derived CDR1 and CDR2 are MGHDK and SYGVNS. The CDR3 spans 13 residues. Trimming at V came to 2 bases and at J to 9 bases, leaving 2 bases not matched to a gene. In nucleotides, the CDR3 is TGTGCCAGCAGTGAAGGGACAGGGGGTAGCTACACCTTC. Encoded protein: CASSEGTGGSYTF.

This chain links TRBV13 with TRBJ2-7, with D unclear. In germline, CDR1 is PRHDT, CDR2 FYEKMQ (reference sequence). The CDR3 spans 14 residues. Trimming took 1 base from V and 2 from J, leaving 9 bases between them. The CDR3 loop is CASSLVSVAYEQYF. DNA of the CDR3: TGTGCCAGCAGCTTAGTTTCGGTAGCCTACGAGCAGTACTTC.

The V gene is TRBV5-1, the J gene TRBJ2-1, with 11 bases matching TRBD1. CDR3 length: 16 amino acids. Germline V lookup: CDR1 SGHRS, CDR2 YFSETQ. Trimming took 5 bases from V and 4 from J; bases not matched to a gene: 8. CDR3 nucleotides: TGCGCCAGCAGTCTTCCAGGGACAGGGGGTTACAATGAGCAGTTCTTC. The encoded protein is CASSLPGTGGYNEQFF.